Sequencing of this TCR beta chain was carried out in a study of OX40 agonist ivuxolimab in advanced cancers. The CDR3 sequence is 14 residues long. Germline V lookup: CDR1 SGHDT, CDR2 YYEEEE. Trimming removed 0 bases from V and 8 bases from J, with 14 bases in between. There are a few counts of this clone. Generated by immunoSEQ multiplex PCR, the TCRdb table keeps only in-frame clones and is missing some. The repertoire has about 54,000 clones, approximately 90% of them found once; the top ten carry approximately 1.5%. The specimen comprised CD4+ or CD8+ T cells sorted from blood, sampled in a trial of the OX40 agonist ivuxolimab. This clonotype originated in an adult with an advanced solid tumor such as melanoma, head and neck, liver or kidney cancer. The chain combines TRBV5-6 with TRBJ1-2, with D unresolved. In DNA, the CDR3 is TGTGCCAGCAGCTTGGGGTGGAAAAGTCCGGGCTACACCTTC. Protein sequence: CASSLGWKSPGYTF.